Sequencing of this TCR beta chain was carried out in a study of cytotoxic CD8 clonotypes in ibrutinib-treated CLL. Overall study context: Across the patients, 11 were relapsed/refractory, about 15 treatment-naive and under 18 IGHV unmutated.

Repertoires were generated with immunoSEQ multiplex PCR, while TCRdb's copy carries only in-frame clones and drops some. The table has around 40,000 clones, 71% seen once. Germline V gives CDR1 SEHNR, CDR2 FQNEAQ (reference sequence). Deletions cut 3 bases from V and 7 bases from J, with 6 bases between. The CDR3 loop spans 12 amino acids. TCR beta libraries used about 2 micrograms of DNA from cryopreserved PBMCs. The source of this sequence is a human donor with chronic lymphocytic leukemia. Here the sequenced sample was PBMCs, taken at disease progression, from a patient treated with ibrutinib. The V call is TRBV7-9, the J call TRBJ2-2; no clear D. CDR3 protein: CASSFGFGELFF. CDR3 in DNA: TGTGCCAGCAGCTTCGGATTCGGGGAGCTGTTTTTT. Together with reference TRBV7-9 and TRBJ2-2, the CDR3 gives the full variable domain: DTGVSQNPRHKITKRGQNVTFRCDPISEHNRLYWYRQTLGQGPEFLTYFQNEAQLEKSRLLSDRFSAERPKGSFSTLEIQRTEQGDSAMYLCASSFGFGELFFGEGSRLTVL.